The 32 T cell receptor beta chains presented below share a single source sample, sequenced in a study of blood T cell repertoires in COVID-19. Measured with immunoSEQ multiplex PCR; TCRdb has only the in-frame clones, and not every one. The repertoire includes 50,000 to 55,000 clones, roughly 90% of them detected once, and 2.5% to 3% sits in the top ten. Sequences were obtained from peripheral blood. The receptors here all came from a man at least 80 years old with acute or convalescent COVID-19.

CDR3: CSVLKLTGISYEQYF. The CDR3 DNA follows: TGCAGCGTTCTTAAATTAACAGGGATCTCCTACGAGCAGTACTTC. The rearrangement joins TRBV29-1 to TRBJ2-7, with D perhaps TRBD1 (6 bases). This CDR3 is built from 15 residues. V was pared by 5 bases and J by 0 bases, with 17 bases between. The germline gives CDR1 SQVTM, CDR2 ANQGSEA.

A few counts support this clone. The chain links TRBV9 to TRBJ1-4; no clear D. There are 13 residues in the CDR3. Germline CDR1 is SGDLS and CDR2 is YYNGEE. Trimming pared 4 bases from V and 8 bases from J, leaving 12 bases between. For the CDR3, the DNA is TGTGCCAGCAGCCCGAAAGTCCAGGAAAAACTGTTTTTT. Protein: CASSPKVQEKLFF.

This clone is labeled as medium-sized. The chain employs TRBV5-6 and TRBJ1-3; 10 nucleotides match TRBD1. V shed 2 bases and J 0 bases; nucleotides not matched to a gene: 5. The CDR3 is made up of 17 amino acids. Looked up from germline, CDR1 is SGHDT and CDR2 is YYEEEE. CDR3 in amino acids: CASSFGTGASSGNTIYF. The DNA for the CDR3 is TGTGCCAGCAGCTTTGGGACAGGGGCGAGCTCTGGAAACACCATATATTTT. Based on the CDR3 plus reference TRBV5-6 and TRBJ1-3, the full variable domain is DAGVTQSPTHLIKTRGQQVTLRCSPKSGHDTVSWYQQALGQGPQFIFQYYEEEERQRGNFPDRFSGHQFPNYSSELNVNALLLGDSALYLCASSFGTGASSGNTIYFGEGSWLTVV.

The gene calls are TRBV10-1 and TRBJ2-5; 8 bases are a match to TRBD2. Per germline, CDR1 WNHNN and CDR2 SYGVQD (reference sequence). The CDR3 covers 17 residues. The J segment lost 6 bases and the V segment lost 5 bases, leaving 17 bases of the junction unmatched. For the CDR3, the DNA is TGCGCCAGCAGTTCACCCCCGACTAGCGCCCTAAGCAAGACCCAGTACTTC. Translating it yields CASSSPPTSALSKTQYF.

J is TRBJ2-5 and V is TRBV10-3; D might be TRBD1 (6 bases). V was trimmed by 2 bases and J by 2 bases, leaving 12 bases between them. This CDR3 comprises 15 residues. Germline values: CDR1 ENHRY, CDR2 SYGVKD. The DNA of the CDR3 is TGTGCCATCAGTGAGAGTAGCAGGGGACAAGAGACCCAGTACTTC. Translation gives CAISESSRGQETQYF.

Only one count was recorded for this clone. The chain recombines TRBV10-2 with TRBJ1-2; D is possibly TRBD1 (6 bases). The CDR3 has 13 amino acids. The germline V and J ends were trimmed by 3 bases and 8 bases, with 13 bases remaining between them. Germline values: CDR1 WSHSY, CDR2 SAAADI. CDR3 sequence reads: CASSEGGALGYTF. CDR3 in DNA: TGCGCCAGCAGTGAAGGGGGGGCTTTGGGCTACACCTTC.

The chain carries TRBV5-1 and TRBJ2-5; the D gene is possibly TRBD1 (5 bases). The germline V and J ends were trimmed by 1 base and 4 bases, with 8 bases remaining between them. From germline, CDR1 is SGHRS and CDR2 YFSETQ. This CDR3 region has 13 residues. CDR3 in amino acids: CASSLQGIETQYF. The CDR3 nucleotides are TGCGCCAGCAGCTTGCAGGGAATAGAGACCCAGTACTTC.

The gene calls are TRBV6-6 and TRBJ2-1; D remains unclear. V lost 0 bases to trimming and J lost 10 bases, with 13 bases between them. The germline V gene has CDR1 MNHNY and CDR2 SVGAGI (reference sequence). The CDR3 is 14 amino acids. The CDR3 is CASSYSISLPEQFF. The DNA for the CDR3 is TGTGCCAGCAGTTACTCGATATCACTACCAGAGCAGTTCTTC.

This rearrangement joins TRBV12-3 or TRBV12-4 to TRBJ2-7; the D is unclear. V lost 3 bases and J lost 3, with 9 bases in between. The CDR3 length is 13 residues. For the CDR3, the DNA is TGTGCCAGCAGTTTGGCCCAGTACTACGAGCAGTACTTC. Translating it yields CASSLAQYYEQYF.

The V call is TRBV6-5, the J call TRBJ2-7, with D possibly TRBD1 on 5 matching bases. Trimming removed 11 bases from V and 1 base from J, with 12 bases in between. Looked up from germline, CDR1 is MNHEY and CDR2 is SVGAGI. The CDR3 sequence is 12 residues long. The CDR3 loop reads CASGHQSYEQYF. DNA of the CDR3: TGTGCCTCTGGACATCAATCCTACGAGCAGTACTTC.

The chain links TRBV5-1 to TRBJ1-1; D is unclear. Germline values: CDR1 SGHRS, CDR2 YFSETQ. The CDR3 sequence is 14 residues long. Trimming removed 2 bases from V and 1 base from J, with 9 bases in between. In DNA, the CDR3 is TGCGCCAGCAGCTTTGTAATCGGGAACACTGAAGCTTTCTTT. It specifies CASSFVIGNTEAFF.

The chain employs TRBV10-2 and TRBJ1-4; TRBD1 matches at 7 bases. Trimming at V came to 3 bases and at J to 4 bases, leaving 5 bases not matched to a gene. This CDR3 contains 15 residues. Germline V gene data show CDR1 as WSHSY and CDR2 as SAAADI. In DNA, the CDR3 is TGCGCCAGCAGTGACTTAGGGACAGATAATGAAAAACTGTTTTTT. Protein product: CASSDLGTDNEKLFF.

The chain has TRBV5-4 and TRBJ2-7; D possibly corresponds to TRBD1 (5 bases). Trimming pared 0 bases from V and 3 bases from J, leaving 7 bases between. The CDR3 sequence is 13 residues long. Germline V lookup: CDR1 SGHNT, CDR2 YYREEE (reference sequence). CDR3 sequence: CASSLAGRYEQYF. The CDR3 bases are TGTGCCAGCAGCTTGGCAGGGCGCTACGAGCAGTACTTC.

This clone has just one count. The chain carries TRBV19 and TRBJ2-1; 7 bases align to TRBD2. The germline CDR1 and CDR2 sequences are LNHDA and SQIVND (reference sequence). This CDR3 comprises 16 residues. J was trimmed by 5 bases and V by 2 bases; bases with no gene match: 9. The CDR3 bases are TGTGCCAGTAGTATAAGTCGGGGGGTAAGCCACAATGAGCAGTTCTTC. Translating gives CASSISRGVSHNEQFF.

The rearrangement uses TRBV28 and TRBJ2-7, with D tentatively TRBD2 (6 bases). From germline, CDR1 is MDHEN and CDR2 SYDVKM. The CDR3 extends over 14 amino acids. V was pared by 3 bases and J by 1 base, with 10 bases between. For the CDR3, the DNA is TGTGCCAGCAGTTTCCAGCGGGCTTCCTACGAGCAGTACTTC. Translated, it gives CASSFQRASYEQYF.

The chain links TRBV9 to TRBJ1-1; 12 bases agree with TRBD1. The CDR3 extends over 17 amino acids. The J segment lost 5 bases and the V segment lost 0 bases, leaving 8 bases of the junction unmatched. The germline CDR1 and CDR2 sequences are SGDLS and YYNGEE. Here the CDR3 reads CASSVGGQGASGTEAFF. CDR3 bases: TGTGCCAGCAGCGTAGGGGGACAGGGGGCTTCGGGGACTGAAGCTTTCTTT.

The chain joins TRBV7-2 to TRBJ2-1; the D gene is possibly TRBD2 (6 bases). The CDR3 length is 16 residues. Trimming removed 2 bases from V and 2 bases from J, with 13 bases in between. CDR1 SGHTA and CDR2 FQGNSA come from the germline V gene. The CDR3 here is CASSLLAGGTYNEQFF. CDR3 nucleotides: TGTGCCAGCAGCTTACTGGCTGGGGGGACCTACAATGAGCAGTTCTTC.

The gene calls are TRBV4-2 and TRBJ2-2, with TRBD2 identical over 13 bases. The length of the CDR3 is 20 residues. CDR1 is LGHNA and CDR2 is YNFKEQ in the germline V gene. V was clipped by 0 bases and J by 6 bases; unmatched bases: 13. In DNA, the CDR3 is TGTGCCAGCAGCCAAGATATAAGCACTAGCGGGGGGGGAAGGGCCGGGGAGCTGTTTTTT. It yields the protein CASSQDISTSGGGRAGELFF.

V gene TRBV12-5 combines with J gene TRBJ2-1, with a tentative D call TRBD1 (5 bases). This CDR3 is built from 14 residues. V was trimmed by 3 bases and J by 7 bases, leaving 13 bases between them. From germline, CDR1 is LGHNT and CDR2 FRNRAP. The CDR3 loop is CASGLINRPNEQFF. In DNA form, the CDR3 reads TGTGCTAGTGGTTTAATTAACAGGCCTAATGAGCAGTTCTTC. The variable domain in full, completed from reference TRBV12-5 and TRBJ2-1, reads DARVTQTPRHKVTEMGQEVTMRCQPILGHNTVFWYRQTMMQGLELLAYFRNRAPLDDSGMPKDRFSAEMPDATLATLKIQPSEPRDSAVYFCASGLINRPNEQFFGPGTRLTVL.

CDR3 loop: CATSRDPPGNPYSNQPQHF. In DNA, the CDR3 is TGTGCCACCAGCAGAGATCCGCCAGGGAACCCTTACAGCAATCAGCCCCAGCATTTT. The V and J genes are TRBV15 and TRBJ1-5; TRBD1 is a possible D gene (5 bases). Germline CDR1 and CDR2: LNHNV and YYDKDF (reference sequence). This CDR3 has 19 residues. V was shortened by 0 bases and J by 1 base, with 19 bases between the two germline ends.

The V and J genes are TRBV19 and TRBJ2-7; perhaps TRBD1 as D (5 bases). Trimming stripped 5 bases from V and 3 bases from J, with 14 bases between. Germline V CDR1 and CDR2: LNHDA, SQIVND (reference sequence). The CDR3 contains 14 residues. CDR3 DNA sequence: TGTGCCAGTAGTTTGACACACGACAGCTACGAGCAGTACTTC. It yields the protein CASSLTHDSYEQYF.

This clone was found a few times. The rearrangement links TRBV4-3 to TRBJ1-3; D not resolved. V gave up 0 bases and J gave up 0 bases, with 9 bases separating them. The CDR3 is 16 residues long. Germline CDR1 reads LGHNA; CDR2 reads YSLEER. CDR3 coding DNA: TGCGCCAGCAGCCAAGAGGGCCTAATCTCTGGAAACACCATATATTTT. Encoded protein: CASSQEGLISGNTIYF.

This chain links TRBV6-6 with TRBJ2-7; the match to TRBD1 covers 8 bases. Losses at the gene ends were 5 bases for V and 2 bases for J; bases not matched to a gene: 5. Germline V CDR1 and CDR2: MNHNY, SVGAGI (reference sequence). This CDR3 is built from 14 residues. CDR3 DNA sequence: TGTGCCAGCAGTCCCACGGACAGGGCCTACGAGCAGTACTTC. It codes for CASSPTDRAYEQYF.

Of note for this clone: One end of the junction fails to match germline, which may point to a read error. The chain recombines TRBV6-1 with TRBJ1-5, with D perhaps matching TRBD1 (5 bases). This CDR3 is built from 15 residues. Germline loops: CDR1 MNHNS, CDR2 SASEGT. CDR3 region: CASREGAGPGQPQHF. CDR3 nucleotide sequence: TGTGCCAGCAGGGAAGGGGCGGGGCCAGGACAGCCCCAGCATTTT.

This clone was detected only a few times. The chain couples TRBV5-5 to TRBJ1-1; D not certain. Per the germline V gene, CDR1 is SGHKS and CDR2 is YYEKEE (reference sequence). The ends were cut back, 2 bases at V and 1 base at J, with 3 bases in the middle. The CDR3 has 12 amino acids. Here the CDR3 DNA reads TGTGCCAGCAGCTTCGGGAACACTGAAGCTTTCTTT. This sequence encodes CASSFGNTEAFF.

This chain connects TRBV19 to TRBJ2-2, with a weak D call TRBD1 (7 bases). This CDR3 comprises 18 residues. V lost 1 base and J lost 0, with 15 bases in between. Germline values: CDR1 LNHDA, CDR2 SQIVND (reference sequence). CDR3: CASSIGRGRVSNTGELFF. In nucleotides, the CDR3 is TGTGCCAGTAGTATAGGGAGGGGGCGGGTCTCGAACACCGGGGAGCTGTTTTTT.

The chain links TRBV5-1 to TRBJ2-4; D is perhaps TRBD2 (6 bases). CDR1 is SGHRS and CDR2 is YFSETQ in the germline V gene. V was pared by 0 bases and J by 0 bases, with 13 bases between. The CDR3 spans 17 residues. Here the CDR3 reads CASSLAGVTSAKNIQYF. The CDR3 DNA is TGCGCCAGCAGCTTGGCGGGGGTGACTTCAGCCAAAAACATTCAGTACTTC.

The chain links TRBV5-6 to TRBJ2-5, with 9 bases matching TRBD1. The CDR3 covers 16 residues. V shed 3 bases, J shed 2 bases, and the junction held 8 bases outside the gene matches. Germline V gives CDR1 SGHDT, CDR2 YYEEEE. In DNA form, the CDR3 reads TGTGCCAGCAGCTCTATCGGGACAGGGAAACAAGAGACCCAGTACTTC. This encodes CASSSIGTGKQETQYF.

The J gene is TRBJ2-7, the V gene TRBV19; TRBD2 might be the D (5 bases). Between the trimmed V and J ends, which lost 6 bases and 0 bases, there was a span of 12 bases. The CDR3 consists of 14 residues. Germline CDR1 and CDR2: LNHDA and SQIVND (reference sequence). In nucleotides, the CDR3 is TGTGCCAGTAGAAAAGAGGGCTCCTCCTACGAGCAGTACTTC. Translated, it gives CASRKEGSSYEQYF.

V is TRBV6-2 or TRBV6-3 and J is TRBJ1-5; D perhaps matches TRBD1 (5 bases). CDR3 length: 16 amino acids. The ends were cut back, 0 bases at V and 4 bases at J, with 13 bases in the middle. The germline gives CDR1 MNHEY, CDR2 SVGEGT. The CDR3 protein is CASSYSMLGGNQPQHF. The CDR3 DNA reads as TGTGCCAGCAGTTACTCGATGTTGGGGGGGAATCAGCCCCAGCATTTT.

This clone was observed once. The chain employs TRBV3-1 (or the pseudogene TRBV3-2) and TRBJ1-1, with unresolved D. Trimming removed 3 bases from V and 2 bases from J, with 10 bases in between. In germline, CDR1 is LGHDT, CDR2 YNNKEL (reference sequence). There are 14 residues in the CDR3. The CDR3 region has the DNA TGTGCCAGCAGCCACCCAACGGGAAACACTGAAGCTTTCTTT. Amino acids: CASSHPTGNTEAFF.

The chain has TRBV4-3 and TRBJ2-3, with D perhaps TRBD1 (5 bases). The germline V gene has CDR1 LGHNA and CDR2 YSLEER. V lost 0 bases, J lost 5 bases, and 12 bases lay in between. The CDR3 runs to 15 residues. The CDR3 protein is CASSQDSRVGDTQYF. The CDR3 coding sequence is TGCGCCAGCAGCCAAGATTCCAGGGTTGGAGATACGCAGTATTTT.